This T cell receptor (beta chain) was identified in a study of T cell responses to AZD1222 COVID-19 vaccine. Concerning this clone: Antigen specificity is unknown.

Whole-study results and caveats: Nearly half of spike-specific TCRs reportedly target unmutated variant regions. The breadth and depth of Spike-specific TCRs increased once two AZD1222 doses had been given. Seropositive at baseline were only a handful of AZD1222 recipients.

The CDR3 runs to 19 residues. Germline V lookup: CDR1 MDHEN, CDR2 SYDVKM. The V and J ends lost 3 bases and 4 bases, in that order; junction bases with no gene match: 10. Generated by immunoSEQ multiplex PCR, the TCRdb table keeps only in-frame clones and is missing some. Among over 100,000 clones listed, 75% to 95% were seen once. This TCR was recovered from an adult in good health. V gene TRBV28 combines with J gene TRBJ2-6; 12 bases are shared with TRBD1. The sequencing used peripheral blood, collected on day 0 of AZD1222 vaccination. CDR3 in amino acids: CASSFAPGQGASGANVLTF. For the CDR3, the DNA is TGTGCCAGCAGTTTTGCGCCGGGACAGGGGGCGTCCGGGGCCAACGTCCTGACTTTC.